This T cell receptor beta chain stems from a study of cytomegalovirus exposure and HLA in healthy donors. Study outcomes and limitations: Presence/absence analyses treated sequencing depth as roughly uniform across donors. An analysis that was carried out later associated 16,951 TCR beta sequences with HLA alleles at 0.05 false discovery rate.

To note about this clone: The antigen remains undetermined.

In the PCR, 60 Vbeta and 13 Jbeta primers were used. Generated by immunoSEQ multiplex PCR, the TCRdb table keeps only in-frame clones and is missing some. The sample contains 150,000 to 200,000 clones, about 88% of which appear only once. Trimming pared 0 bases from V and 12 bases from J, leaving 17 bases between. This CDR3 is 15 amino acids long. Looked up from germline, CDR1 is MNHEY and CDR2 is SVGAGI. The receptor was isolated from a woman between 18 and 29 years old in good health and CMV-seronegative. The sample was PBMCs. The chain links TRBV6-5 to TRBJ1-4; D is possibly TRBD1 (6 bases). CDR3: CASSYSSGGLHELFF. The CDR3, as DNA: TGTGCCAGCAGTTACTCGAGTGGGGGCCTGCATGAACTGTTTTTT.